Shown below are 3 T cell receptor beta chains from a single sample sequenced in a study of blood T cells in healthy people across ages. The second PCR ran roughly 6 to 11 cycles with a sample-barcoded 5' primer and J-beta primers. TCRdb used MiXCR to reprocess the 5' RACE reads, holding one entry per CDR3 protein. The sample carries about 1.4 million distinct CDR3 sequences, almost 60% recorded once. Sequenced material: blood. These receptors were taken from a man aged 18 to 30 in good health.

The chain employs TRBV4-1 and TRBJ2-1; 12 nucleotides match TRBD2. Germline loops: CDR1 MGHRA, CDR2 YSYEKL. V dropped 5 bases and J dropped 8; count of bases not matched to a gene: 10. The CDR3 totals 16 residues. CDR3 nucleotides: TGCGCCAGCAGCTACCCTAGCGGGGGGGCCTTCGATGAGCAGTTCTTC. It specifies CASSYPSGGAFDEQFF.

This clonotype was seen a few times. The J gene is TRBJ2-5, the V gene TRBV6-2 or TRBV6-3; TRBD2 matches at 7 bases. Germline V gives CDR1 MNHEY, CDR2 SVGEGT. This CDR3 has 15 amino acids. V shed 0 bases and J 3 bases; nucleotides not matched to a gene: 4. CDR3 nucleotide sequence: TGTGCCAGCAGTTACTCGATCCTAGCGGAAGAGACCCAGTACTTC. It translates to CASSYSILAEETQYF.

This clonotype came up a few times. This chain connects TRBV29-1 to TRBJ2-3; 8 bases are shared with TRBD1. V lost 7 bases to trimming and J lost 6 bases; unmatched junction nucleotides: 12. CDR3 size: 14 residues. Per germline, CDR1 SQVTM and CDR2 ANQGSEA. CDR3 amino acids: CSGGPGQAHDTQYF. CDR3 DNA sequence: TGCAGCGGAGGGCCGGGACAGGCTCACGATACGCAGTATTTT.